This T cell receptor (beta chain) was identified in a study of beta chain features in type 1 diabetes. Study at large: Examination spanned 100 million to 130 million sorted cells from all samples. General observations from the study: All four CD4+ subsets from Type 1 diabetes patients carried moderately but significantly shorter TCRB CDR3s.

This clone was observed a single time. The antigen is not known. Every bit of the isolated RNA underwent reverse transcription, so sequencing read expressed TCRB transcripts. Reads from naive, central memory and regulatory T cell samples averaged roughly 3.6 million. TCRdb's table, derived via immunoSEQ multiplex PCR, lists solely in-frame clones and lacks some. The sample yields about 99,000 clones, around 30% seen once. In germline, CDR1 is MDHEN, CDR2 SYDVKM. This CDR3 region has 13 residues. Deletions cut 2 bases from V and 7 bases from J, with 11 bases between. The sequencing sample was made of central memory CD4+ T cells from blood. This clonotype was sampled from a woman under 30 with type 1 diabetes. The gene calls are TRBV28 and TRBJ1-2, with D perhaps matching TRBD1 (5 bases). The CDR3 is CASSLMGGIGYTF. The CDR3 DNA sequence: TGTGCCAGCAGTTTAATGGGGGGGATTGGCTACACCTTC.